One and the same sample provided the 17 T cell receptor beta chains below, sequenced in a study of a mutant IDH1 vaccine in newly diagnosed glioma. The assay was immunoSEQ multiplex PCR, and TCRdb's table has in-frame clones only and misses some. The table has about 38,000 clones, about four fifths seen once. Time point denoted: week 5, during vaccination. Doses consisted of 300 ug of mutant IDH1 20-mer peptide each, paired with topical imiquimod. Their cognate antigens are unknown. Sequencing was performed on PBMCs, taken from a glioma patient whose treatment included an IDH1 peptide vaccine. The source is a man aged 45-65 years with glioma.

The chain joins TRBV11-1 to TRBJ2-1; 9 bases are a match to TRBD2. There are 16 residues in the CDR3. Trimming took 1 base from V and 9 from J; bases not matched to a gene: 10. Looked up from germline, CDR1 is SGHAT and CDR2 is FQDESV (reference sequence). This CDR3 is CASSLGGRRGGVEQFF. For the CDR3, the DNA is TGTGCCAGCAGCTTAGGAGGGCGGCGGGGGGGAGTTGAGCAGTTCTTC.

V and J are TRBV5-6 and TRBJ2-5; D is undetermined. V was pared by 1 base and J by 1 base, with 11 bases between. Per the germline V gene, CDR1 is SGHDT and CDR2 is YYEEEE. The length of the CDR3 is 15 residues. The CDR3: CASSLSPASQETQYF. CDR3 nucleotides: TGTGCCAGCAGCTTGTCTCCGGCGTCCCAAGAGACCCAGTACTTC.

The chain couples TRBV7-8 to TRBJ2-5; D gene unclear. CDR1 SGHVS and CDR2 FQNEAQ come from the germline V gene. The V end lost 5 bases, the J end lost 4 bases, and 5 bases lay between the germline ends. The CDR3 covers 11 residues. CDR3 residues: CASSNPETQYF. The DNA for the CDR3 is TGTGCCAGCAGCAACCCAGAGACCCAGTACTTC.

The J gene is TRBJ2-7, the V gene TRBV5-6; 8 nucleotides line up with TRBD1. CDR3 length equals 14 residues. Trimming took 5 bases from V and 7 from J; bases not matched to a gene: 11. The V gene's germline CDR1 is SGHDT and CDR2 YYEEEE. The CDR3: CASSNRQGMGEQYF. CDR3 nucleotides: TGTGCCAGCAGTAACCGACAGGGGATGGGAGAGCAGTACTTC.

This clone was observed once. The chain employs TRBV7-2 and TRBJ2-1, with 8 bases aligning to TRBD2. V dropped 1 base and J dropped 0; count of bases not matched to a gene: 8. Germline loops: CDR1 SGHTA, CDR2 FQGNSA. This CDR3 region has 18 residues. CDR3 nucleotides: TGTGCCAGCAGCTTAGGGCGCGGGGGGCCAAGCTCCTACAATGAGCAGTTCTTC. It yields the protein CASSLGRGGPSSYNEQFF.

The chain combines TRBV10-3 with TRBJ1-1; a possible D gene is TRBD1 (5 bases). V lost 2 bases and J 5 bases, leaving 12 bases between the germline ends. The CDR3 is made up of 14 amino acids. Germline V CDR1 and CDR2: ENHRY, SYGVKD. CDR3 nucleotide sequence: TGTGCCATCAGTGAGAAAGGTCACAGGACTGAAGCTTTCTTT. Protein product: CAISEKGHRTEAFF.

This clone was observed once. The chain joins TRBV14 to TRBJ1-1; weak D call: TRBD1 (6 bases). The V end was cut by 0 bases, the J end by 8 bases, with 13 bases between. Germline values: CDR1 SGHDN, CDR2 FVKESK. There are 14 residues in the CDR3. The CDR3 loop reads CASSQDRGLGEAFF. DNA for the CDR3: TGTGCCAGCAGCCAAGACAGGGGTTTAGGCGAAGCTTTCTTT. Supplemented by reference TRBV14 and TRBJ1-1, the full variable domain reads EAGVTQFPSHSVIEKGQTVTLRCDPISGHDNLYWYRRVMGKEIKFLLHFVKESKQDESGMPNNRFLAERTGGTYSTLKVQPAELEDSGVYFCASSQDRGLGEAFFGQGTRLTVV.

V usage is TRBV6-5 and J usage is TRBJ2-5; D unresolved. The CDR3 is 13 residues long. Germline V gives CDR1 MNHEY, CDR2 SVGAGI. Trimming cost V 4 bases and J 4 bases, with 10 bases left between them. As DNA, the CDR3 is TGTGCCAGCAGTTCCAGAGAGACAGAGACCCAGTACTTC. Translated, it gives CASSSRETETQYF.

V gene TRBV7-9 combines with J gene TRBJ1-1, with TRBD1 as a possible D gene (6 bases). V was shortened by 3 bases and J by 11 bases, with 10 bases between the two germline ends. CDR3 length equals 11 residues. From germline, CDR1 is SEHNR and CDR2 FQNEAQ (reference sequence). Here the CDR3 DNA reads TGTGCCAGCAGCTTGGGACAAGAGGCTTTCTTT. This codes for CASSLGQEAFF. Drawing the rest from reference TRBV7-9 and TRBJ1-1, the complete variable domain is DTGVSQNPRHKITKRGQNVTFRCDPISEHNRLYWYRQTLGQGPEFLTYFQNEAQLEKSRLLSDRFSAERPKGSFSTLEIQRTEQGDSAMYLCASSLGQEAFFGQGTRLTVV.

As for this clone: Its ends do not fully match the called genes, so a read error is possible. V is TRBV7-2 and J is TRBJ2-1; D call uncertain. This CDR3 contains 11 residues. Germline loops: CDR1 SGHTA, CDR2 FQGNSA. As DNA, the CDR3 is TGTGCCAGCAGAGAATACAATGAGCAATTCTTC. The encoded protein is CASREYNEQFF.

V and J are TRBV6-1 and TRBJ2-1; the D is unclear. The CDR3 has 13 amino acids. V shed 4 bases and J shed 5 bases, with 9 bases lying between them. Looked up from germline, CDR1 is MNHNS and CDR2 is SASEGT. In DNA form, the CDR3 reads TGTGCCAGCAGTGGCAGTGGGAACAATGAGCAGTTCTTC. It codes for CASSGSGNNEQFF.

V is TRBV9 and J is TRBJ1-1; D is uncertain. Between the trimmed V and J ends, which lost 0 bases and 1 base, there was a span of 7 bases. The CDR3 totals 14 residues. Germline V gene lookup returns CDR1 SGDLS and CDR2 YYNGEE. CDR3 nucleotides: TGTGCCAGCAGCGTAGTGCCAGCGAACACTGAAGCTTTCTTT. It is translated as CASSVVPANTEAFF.

CDR3 residues: CASSQDSGGMTEAFF. The CDR3 DNA is TGCGCCAGCAGCCAAGATTCAGGGGGCATGACTGAAGCTTTCTTT. V gene TRBV4-3 combines with J gene TRBJ1-1, with 8 bases fitting TRBD1. V shed 0 bases, J shed 5 bases, and the junction held 5 bases outside the gene matches. This CDR3 is 15 amino acids long. The germline CDR1 and CDR2 sequences are LGHNA and YSLEER.

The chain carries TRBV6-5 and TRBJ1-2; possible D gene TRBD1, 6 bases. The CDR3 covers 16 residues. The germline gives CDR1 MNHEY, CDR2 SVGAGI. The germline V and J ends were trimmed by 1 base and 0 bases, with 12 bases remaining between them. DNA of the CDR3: TGTGCCAGCAGTTACTTAGGCGACAGGTCTAACTATGGCTACACCTTC. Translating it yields CASSYLGDRSNYGYTF.

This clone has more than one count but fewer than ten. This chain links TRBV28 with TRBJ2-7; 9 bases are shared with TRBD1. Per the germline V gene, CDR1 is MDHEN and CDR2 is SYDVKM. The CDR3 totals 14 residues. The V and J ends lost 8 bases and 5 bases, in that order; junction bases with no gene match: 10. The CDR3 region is CASASGTGLHEQYF. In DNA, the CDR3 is TGTGCCAGCGCCTCCGGGACAGGGTTACACGAGCAGTACTTC. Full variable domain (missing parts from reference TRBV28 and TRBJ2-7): DVKVTQSSRYLVKRTGEKVFLECVQDMDHENMFWYRQDPGLGLRLIYFSYDVKMKEKGDIPEGYSVSREKKERFSLILESASTNQTSMYLCASASGTGLHEQYFGPGTRLTVT.

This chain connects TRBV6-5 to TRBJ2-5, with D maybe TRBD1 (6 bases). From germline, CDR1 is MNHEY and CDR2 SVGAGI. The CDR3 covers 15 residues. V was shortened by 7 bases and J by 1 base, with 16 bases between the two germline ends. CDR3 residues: CASNQGGGPQETQYF. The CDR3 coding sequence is TGTGCCAGCAATCAAGGTGGGGGCCCCCAAGAGACCCAGTACTTC.

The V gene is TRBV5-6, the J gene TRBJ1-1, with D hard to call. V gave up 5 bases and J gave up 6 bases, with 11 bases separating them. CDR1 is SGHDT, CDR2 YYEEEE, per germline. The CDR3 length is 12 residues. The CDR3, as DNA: TGTGCCAGCAGTTACACCGAATCTGAAGCTTTCTTT. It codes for CASSYTESEAFF.